This T cell receptor (beta chain) derives from a study of blood T cell repertoires in COVID-19. Study-level information: PBMCs, B-cell-depleted T cells, or T cells provided the cDNA or gDNA that made up the material.

Participant-given clinical history determined each cohort assignment. This clone was picked up a small number of times. The CDR3 length is 16 residues. Looked up from germline, CDR1 is MRHNA and CDR2 is SNTAGT. After removal of 6 bases from V and 4 bases from J, the junction contained 8 bases not matched to a gene. Original data processing: Researchers report that nucleated cell counts were estimated from reference gene primer amplification. Data came from immunoSEQ multiplex PCR; TCRdb stores just in-frame clones and leaves some out. The D gene and trimming were derived from the DNA, and the V and J assignments and clone size from that table. Of more than 250,000 clones detected, approximately 87% appear once; the ten largest clones hold under 5.5%.

Sample: PBMCs or T cells enriched from blood (not recorded which). This sequence was found in a woman under 40 who had recovered from COVID-19. The rearrangement links TRBV6-4 to TRBJ2-3; TRBD2 aligns across 12 bases. In nucleotides, the CDR3 is TGTGCCAGCAGCCCTAGCGGGGGGGCCAGGGCAGATACGCAGTATTTT. Translation: CASSPSGGARADTQYF.